This TCR beta chain was captured by sequencing in a study of shared clonotypes between healthy human individuals. Libraries were prepared by immunoSEQ multiplex PCR; TCRdb keeps only in-frame clonotypes and omits some of them. Among about 1.1 million clones listed, 70% to 80% were seen once. Trimming took 5 bases from V and 4 from J, leaving 17 bases between them. The CDR3 is 15 residues long. Germline V gives CDR1 MDHEN, CDR2 SYDVKM. The TCR comes from a man between 18 and 29 years old in good health. Some clones in this sample may be carry-over from other donors' samples. The sequenced sample consisted of memory CD4+ T cells from PBMCs. Stated subset: CD45RA-negative fraction. This chain joins TRBV28 and TRBJ2-5; D gene unclear. CDR3 loop: CASSPRVGMGETQYF. CDR3 sequence (DNA): TGTGCCAGCAGTCCCCGTGTTGGGATGGGAGAGACCCAGTACTTC.